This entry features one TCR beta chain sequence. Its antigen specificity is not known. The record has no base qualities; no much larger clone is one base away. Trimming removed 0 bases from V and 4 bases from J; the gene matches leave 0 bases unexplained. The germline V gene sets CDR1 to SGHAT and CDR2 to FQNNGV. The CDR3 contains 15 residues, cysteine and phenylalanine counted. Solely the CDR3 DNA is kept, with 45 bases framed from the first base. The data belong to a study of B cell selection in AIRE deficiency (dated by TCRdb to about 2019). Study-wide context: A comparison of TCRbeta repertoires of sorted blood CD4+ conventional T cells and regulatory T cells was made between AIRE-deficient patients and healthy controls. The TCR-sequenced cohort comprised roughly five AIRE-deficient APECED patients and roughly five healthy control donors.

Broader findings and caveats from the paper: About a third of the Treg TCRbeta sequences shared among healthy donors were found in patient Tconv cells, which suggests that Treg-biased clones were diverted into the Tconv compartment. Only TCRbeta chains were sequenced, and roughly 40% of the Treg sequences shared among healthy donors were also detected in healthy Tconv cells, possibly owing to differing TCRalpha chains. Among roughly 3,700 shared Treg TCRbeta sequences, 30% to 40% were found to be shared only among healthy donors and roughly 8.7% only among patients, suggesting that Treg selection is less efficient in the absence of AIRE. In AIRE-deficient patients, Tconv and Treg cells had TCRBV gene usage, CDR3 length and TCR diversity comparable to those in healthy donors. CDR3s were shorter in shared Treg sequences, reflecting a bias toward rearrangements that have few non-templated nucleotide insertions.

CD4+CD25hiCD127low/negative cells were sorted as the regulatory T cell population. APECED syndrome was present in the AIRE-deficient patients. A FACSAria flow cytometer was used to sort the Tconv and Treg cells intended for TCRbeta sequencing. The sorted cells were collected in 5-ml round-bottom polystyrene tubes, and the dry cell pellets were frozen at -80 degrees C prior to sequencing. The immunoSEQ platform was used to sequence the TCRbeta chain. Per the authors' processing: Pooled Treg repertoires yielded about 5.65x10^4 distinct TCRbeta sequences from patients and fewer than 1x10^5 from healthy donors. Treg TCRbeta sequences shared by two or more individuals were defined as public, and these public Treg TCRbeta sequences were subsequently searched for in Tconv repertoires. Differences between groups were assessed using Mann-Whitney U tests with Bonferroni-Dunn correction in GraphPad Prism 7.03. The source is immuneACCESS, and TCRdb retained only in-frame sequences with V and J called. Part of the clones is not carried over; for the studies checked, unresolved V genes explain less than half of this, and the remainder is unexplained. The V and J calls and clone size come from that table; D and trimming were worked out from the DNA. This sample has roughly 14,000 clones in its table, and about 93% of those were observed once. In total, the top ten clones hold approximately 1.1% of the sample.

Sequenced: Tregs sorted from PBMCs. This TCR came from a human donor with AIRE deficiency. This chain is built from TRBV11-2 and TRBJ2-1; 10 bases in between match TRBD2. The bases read TGTGCCAGCAGCTTAGAACTAGCGGGGTACAATGAGCAGTTCTTC. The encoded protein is CASSLELAGYNEQFF.